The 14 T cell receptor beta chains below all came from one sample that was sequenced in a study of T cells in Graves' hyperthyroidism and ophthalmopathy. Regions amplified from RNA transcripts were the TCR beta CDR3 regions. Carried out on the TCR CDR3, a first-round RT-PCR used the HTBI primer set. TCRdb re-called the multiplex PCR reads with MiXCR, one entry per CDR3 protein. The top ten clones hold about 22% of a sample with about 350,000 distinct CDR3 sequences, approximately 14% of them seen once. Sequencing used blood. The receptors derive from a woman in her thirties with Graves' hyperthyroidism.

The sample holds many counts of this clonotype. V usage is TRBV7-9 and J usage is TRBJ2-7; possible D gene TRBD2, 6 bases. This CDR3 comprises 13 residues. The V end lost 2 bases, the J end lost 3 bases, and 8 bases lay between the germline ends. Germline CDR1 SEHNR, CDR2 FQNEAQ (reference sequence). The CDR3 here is CASSLPGLYEQYF. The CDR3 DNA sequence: TGTGCCAGCAGCTTACCGGGACTCTACGAGCAGTACTTC.

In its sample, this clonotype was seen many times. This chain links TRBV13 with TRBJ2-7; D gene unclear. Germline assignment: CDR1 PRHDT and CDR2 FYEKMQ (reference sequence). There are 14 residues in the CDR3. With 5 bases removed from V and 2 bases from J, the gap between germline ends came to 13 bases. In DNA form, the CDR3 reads TGTGCCAGCAGCGTGGGTCCGGGTGCCTACGAGCAGTACTTC. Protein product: CASSVGPGAYEQYF.

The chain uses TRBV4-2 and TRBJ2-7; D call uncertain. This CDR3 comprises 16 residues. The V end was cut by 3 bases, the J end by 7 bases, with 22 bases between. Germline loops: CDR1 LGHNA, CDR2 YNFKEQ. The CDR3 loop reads CASSHLLRVPLSEQYF. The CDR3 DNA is TGTGCCAGCAGCCACCTTCTTCGAGTCCCCCTTAGTGAGCAGTACTTC.

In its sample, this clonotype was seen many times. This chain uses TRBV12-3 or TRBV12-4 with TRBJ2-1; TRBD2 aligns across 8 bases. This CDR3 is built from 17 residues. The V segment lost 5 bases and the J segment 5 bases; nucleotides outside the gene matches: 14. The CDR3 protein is CASSPRVGLAVDNEQFF. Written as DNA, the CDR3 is TGTGCCAGCAGTCCTAGGGTTGGACTAGCCGTAGACAATGAGCAGTTCTTC.

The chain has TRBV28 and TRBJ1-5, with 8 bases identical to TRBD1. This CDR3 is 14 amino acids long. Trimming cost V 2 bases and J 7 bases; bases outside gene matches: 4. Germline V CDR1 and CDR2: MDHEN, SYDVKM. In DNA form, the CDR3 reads TGTGCCAGCAGTTTACGGACAGGGCGGCAGCCCCAGCATTTT. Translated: CASSLRTGRQPQHF.

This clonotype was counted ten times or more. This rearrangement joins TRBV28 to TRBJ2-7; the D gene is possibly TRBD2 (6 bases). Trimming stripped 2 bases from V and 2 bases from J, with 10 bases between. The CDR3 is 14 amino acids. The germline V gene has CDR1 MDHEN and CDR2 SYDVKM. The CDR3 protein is CASSLGRDPYEQYF. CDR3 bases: TGTGCCAGCAGTTTAGGGCGGGACCCCTACGAGCAGTACTTC.

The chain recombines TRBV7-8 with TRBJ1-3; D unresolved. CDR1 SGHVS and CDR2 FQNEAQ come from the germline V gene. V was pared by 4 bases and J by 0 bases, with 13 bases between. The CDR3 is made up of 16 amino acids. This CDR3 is CASSSPVGISGNTIYF. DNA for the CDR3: TGTGCCAGCAGCTCTCCGGTCGGGATCTCTGGAAACACCATATATTTT.

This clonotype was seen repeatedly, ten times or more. The CDR3 loop is CASSSGTDHNEKLFF. In nucleotides, the CDR3 is TGTGCCAGCAGCTCTGGGACCGATCATAATGAAAAACTGTTTTTT. The chain joins TRBV11-2 to TRBJ1-4; possible D gene TRBD1, 5 bases. Germline assignment: CDR1 SGHAT and CDR2 FQNNGV. The V and J ends lost 4 bases and 4 bases respectively, with 13 bases between them. The CDR3 consists of 15 residues.

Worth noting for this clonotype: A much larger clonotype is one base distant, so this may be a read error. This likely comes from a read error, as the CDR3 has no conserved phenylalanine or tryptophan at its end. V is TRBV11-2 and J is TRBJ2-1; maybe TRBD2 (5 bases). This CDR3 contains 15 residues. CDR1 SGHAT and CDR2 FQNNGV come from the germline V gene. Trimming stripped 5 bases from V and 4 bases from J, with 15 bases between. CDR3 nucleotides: TGTGCCAGCAGCGAGGACTCGGCTCAATACAATGAGCAGTTCCTC. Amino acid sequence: CASSEDSAQYNEQFL.

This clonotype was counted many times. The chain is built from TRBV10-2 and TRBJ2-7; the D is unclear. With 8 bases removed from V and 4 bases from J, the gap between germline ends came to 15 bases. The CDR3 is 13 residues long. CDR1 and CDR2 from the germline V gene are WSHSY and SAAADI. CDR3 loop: CASGGGPDYEQYF. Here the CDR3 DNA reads TGCGCCAGCGGTGGCGGCCCTGATTACGAGCAGTACTTC.

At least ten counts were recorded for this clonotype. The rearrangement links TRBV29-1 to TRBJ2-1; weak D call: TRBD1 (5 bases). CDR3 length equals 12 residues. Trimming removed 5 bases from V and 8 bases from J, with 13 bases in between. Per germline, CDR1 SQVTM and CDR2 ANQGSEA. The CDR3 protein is CSVQQAGDEQFF. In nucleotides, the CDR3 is TGCAGCGTTCAACAGGCCGGCGATGAGCAGTTCTTC.

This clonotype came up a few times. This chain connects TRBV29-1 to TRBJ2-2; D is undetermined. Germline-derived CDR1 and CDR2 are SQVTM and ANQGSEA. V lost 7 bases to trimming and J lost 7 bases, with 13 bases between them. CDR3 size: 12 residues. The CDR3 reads CSAKKYNGELFF. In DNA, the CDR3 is TGCAGCGCGAAAAAATACAACGGGGAGCTGTTTTTT.

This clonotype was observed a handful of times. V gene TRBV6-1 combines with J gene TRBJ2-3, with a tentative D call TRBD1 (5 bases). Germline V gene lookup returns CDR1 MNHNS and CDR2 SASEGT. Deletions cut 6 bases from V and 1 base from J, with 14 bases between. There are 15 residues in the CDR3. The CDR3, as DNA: TGTGCCAGCAGACTCAGGGCTGGGGGCACAGATACGCAGTATTTT. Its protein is CASRLRAGGTDTQYF.

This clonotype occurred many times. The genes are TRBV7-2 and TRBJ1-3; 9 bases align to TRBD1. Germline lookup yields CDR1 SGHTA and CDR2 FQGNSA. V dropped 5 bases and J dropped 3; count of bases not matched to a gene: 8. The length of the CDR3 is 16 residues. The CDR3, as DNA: TGTGCCAGCAGCCCATCGAGGGGACAGGGTGGAAACACCATATATTTT. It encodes CASSPSRGQGGNTIYF. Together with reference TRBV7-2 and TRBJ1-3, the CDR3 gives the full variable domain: GAGVSQSPSNKVTEKGKDVELRCDPISGHTALYWYRQSLGQGLEFLIYFQGNSAPDKSGLPSDRFSAERTGGSVSTLTIQRTQQEDSAVYLCASSPSRGQGGNTIYFGEGSWLTVV.